The present T cell receptor beta chain was sequenced within a study of T cells in Graves' hyperthyroidism and ophthalmopathy. Overall study results and limits: Clonotypes that were expanded in thyroid above 0.001 mostly appeared in blood too.

Unmatched junction bases numbered 8, after V lost 7 bases and J lost 8 bases. The CDR3 is 13 amino acids. This clonotype was seen ten or more times. Its antigen is undetermined. TCR beta CDR3 regions were amplified from RNA transcripts. The HTBI primer set served for first-round RT-PCR of the TCR CDR3. TCRdb used MiXCR to reprocess the multiplex PCR reads, holding one entry per CDR3 protein. The sample yields under 450,000 distinct CDR3 sequences, 15% to 18% seen once. The sequence derives from a woman aged 18-29 years with Graves' hyperthyroidism. The chain joins TRBV12-3 or TRBV12-4 to TRBJ1-2; 9 bases align to TRBD1. Sequenced material: blood. CDR3 in DNA: TGTGCCAGCAATCCGGGACAGGGCTTAGGCTACACCTTC. Amino acids: CASNPGQGLGYTF.